Presented here are 11 T cell receptor beta chains from one specimen sequenced in a study of response to subunit inactivated influenza vaccine. TCRdb called the RT-PCR reads again in MiXCR, with one record for every CDR3 protein. The data show about 520,000 distinct CDR3 sequences, with approximately 7.2% seen just once and around 13% held by the top ten. The input for sequencing was PBMCs from blood, taken around 25 months after vaccination. These receptors came from a man aged 45-69 years who received an inactivated influenza vaccine.

A few counts support this clonotype. V and J are TRBV12-3 or TRBV12-4 and TRBJ1-3; 8 bases line up with TRBD1. V dropped 6 bases and J dropped 0; count of bases not matched to a gene: 7. The CDR3 extends over 16 amino acids. The CDR3 spells CASRRTGYNSGNTIYF. CDR3 DNA: TGTGCCAGCAGAAGGACAGGGTATAACTCTGGAAACACCATATATTTT.

This clonotype has at least ten counts. The chain joins TRBV19 to TRBJ2-1; maybe TRBD1 (6 bases). This CDR3 comprises 15 residues. Per germline, CDR1 LNHDA and CDR2 SQIVND (reference sequence). V was clipped by 8 bases and J by 0 bases, with 14 bases between them. CDR3 sequence reads: CASGGRGYSYNEQFF. CDR3 coding DNA: TGTGCCAGTGGGGGCCGAGGCTACTCCTACAATGAGCAGTTCTTC. Full variable domain (rest looked up from reference TRBV19 and TRBJ2-1): DGGITQSPKYLFRKEGQNVTLSCEQNLNHDAMYWYRQDPGQGLRLIYYSQIVNDFQKGDIAEGYSVSREKKESFPLTVTSAQKNPTAFYLCASGGRGYSYNEQFFGPGTRLTVL.

This clonotype was counted only a few times. The genes are TRBV5-1 and TRBJ1-5, with D uncertain. The germline gives CDR1 SGHRS, CDR2 YFSETQ. The germline V and J ends were trimmed by 3 bases and 9 bases, with 13 bases remaining between them. CDR3 length: 13 amino acids. The CDR3 reads CASSSDPAGPQHF. CDR3 in DNA: TGCGCCAGCAGCTCGGACCCGGCGGGGCCCCAGCATTTT.

This clonotype was recorded many times. The rearrangement uses TRBV6-2 or TRBV6-3 and TRBJ2-3, with 7 bases fitting TRBD1. This CDR3 spans 13 amino acids. Germline CDR1 and CDR2: MNHEY and SVGEGT. V dropped 8 bases and J dropped 4; count of bases not matched to a gene: 6. DNA of the CDR3: TGTGCCAGCCGAAGGACAGGTCCAGATACGCAGTATTTT. This gives the protein CASRRTGPDTQYF.

Ten or more counts support this clonotype. The chain is built from TRBV20-1 and TRBJ2-1; D is possibly TRBD2 (5 bases). Germline V gene sequence: CDR1 DFQATT, CDR2 SNEGSKA (reference sequence). The ends were cut back, 3 bases at V and 8 bases at J, with 17 bases in the middle. CDR3 length: 14 amino acids. The DNA for the CDR3 is TGCAGTGCTAGGGTCTATACTGGAGGCGATGAGCAGTTCTTC. This translates into CSARVYTGGDEQFF.

This clonotype was found a few times. CDR3 in amino acids: CASSQETFSGANVLTF. For the CDR3, the DNA is TGCGCCAGCAGCCAAGAGACATTCTCTGGGGCCAACGTCCTGACTTTC. The chain carries TRBV4-3 and TRBJ2-6; D is unresolved. Trimming shortened V by 0 bases and J by 0 bases, and 6 bases separated the two germline ends. This CDR3 is built from 16 residues. Germline V gene sequence: CDR1 LGHNA, CDR2 YSLEER.

The rearrangement uses TRBV4-1 and TRBJ2-1; no firm D call. Trimming took 2 bases from V and 8 from J, leaving 7 bases between them. Germline-derived CDR1 and CDR2 are MGHRA and YSYEKL. The CDR3 contains 12 residues. As DNA, the CDR3 is TGCGCCAGCAGCCAACGCGTCGATGAGCAGTTCTTC. Its protein is CASSQRVDEQFF.

This clonotype has more than one count but fewer than ten. V gene TRBV27 combines with J gene TRBJ2-1, with TRBD2 matching 10 bases. CDR1 is MNHEY and CDR2 is SMNVEV in the germline V gene (reference sequence). The CDR3 consists of 14 residues. The junction had 3 bases not matched to a gene; V was cut back by 4 bases and J by 6 bases. The CDR3 sequence is CASSSGLASNEQFF. The CDR3 DNA follows: TGTGCCAGCAGTTCGGGACTAGCGTCCAATGAGCAGTTCTTC.

The chain employs TRBV10-3 and TRBJ2-7; D is perhaps TRBD1 (6 bases). Germline values: CDR1 ENHRY, CDR2 SYGVKD. V lost 1 base and J lost 4, with 11 bases in between. This CDR3 is built from 14 residues. Here the CDR3 reads CAISEWDKQYEQYF. The CDR3 DNA follows: TGTGCCATCAGTGAGTGGGACAAGCAATACGAGCAGTACTTC.

The J gene is TRBJ2-3, the V gene TRBV6-2 or TRBV6-3; 9 bases are a match to TRBD2. The length of the CDR3 is 17 residues. Looked up from germline, CDR1 is MNHEY and CDR2 is SVGEGT. The V segment lost 2 bases and the J segment 1 base; nucleotides outside the gene matches: 7. CDR3 sequence reads: CASSYGVAGAGTDTQYF. CDR3 in DNA: TGTGCCAGCAGTTACGGGGTAGCGGGAGCGGGCACAGATACGCAGTATTTT.

This rearrangement joins TRBV20-1 to TRBJ1-4; 10 bases are shared with TRBD1. The germline CDR1 and CDR2 sequences are DFQATT and SNEGSKA (reference sequence). The CDR3 is 14 residues long. V lost 2 bases to trimming and J lost 6 bases; unmatched junction nucleotides: 3. The CDR3 DNA reads TGCAGTGCTAGACCGGGACAGGGGTATGAAAAACTGTTTTTT. Its protein product is CSARPGQGYEKLFF.